These T cell receptor beta chains were read from a single sample in a study of identical twins. In TCRdb, the 5' RACE reads were re-called with MiXCR into one record per CDR3 protein. The data hold hundreds of thousands of distinct CDR3 sequences, with 24% observed a single time. The data were also submitted as part of a second study, on T cells expressing NK-cell markers.

The sample consisted of CD4+ T cells sorted from blood. The source is a woman aged 18 to 35 in good health. CDR3s leave out the opening cysteine and the closing phenylalanine or tryptophan. A D gene is named only where the DNA matches it firmly.

D gene,V gene,J gene,CDR3 protein
TRBD1,TRBV7-2,TRBJ2-5,ASNAGQGQETQY
TRBD2,TRBV28,TRBJ2-1,ASSLGSSGINEQF
.,TRBV11-2,TRBJ2-1,ASSLAPPQQF
TRBD1,TRBV20-1,TRBJ2-7,SARSGQMRNEQY
.,TRBV5-1,TRBJ2-2,ASSLIGDTGELF
.,TRBV20-1,TRBJ2-6,SVPSGANVLT
.,TRBV10-3,TRBJ2-5,AISESTGVAPETQY
.,TRBV9,TRBJ1-6,ASSDRAGSSPLH
.,TRBV11-3,TRBJ2-5,ASSLGGVPQETQY
.,TRBV11-3,TRBJ2-1,ASSLQQEYNEQF
.,TRBV12-3/TRBV12-4,TRBJ2-2,ASSLWGSGTGELF